One and the same sample provided the 25 T cell receptor beta chains below, sequenced in a study of OX40 agonist ivuxolimab in advanced cancers. Clones were sequenced by immunoSEQ multiplex PCR, and TCRdb holds only the in-frame ones, with some missing. This repertoire shows 45,000 to 50,000 clones, approximately 91% found once; its top ten account for around a fifth. The starting material was CD4+ or CD8+ T cells sorted from blood, obtained in a trial of the OX40 agonist ivuxolimab. These receptors originate from an adult with an advanced solid tumor such as melanoma, head and neck, liver or kidney cancer.

This CDR3 reads CASSLGAEEQFF. The CDR3 DNA follows: TGTGCCAGCAGCTTGGGGGCCGAAGAGCAGTTCTTC. The chain has TRBV5-4 and TRBJ2-1, with no clear D. This CDR3 contains 12 residues. Trimming removed 0 bases at V and 10 bases at J, with 8 bases between. In germline, CDR1 is SGHNT, CDR2 YYREEE (reference sequence).

In its sample, this clone was seen a few times. The V and J genes are TRBV28 and TRBJ2-2; no firm D call. Germline values: CDR1 MDHEN, CDR2 SYDVKM. The V and J ends lost 2 bases and 1 base respectively, with 11 bases between them. CDR3 length: 16 residues. The CDR3 is CASSLRTVLNTGELFF. CDR3 in DNA: TGTGCCAGCAGTTTAAGGACGGTTCTGAACACCGGGGAGCTGTTTTTT.

The chain combines TRBV19 with TRBJ2-1, with a tentative D call TRBD1 (5 bases). The germline gives CDR1 LNHDA, CDR2 SQIVND (reference sequence). This CDR3 contains 15 residues. V was trimmed by 5 bases and J by 9 bases, leaving 20 bases between them. CDR3 in amino acids: CASSFRQTSFLEQFF. CDR3 coding DNA: TGTGCCAGTAGTTTTAGACAGACCAGTTTCCTTGAGCAGTTCTTC.

This clone was recorded a few times. V and J are TRBV28 and TRBJ2-5; TRBD1 might be the D (5 bases). Germline lookup yields CDR1 MDHEN and CDR2 SYDVKM. CDR3 length equals 13 residues. Between the trimmed V and J ends, which lost 8 bases and 7 bases, there was a span of 17 bases. Here the CDR3 DNA reads TGTGCCAGCGGAAAAGGGGCTGAAGCGACCCAGTACTTC. This encodes CASGKGAEATQYF.

The chain recombines TRBV11-2 with TRBJ2-7, with D unresolved. The germline gives CDR1 SGHAT, CDR2 FQNNGV. This CDR3 is 15 amino acids long. V gave up 3 bases and J gave up 1 base, with 13 bases separating them. The DNA for the CDR3 is TGTGCCAGCAGCTTCGCCGGGTTCGGGTCCTACGAGCAGTACTTC. Its protein product is CASSFAGFGSYEQYF.

This sequence joins TRBV19 and TRBJ2-7; TRBD2 aligns across 7 bases. CDR1 LNHDA and CDR2 SQIVND come from the germline V gene (reference sequence). Losses at the gene ends were 3 bases for V and 7 bases for J; bases not matched to a gene: 15. There are 16 residues in the CDR3. The DNA of the CDR3 is TGTGCCAGTAGTATGGGAGGGACTCCAATGGAGAGGGAGCAGTACTTC. Its translation is CASSMGGTPMEREQYF.

V and J are TRBV10-3 and TRBJ1-4; TRBD1 might be the D (5 bases). This CDR3 has 15 amino acids. The ends were cut back, 0 bases at V and 8 bases at J, with 13 bases in the middle. Germline CDR1 reads ENHRY; CDR2 reads SYGVKD. The CDR3: CAISESGQGREKLFF. The CDR3 DNA reads as TGTGCCATCAGTGAGTCAGGGCAGGGAAGAGAAAAACTGTTTTTT.

Comment on this clone: The sample has other DNA sequences that encode this CDR3 too. This rearrangement joins TRBV2 to TRBJ2-7; D possibly uses TRBD1 or TRBD2 (6 bases each). The CDR3 sequence is 12 residues long. The V gene lost 8 bases and the J gene lost 0 bases, with 8 bases spanning the gap. The germline CDR1 and CDR2 sequences are SNHLY and FYNNEI. The CDR3: CASGGRSYEQYF. The CDR3 DNA follows: TGTGCCAGCGGGGGGCGCTCCTACGAGCAGTACTTC.

This rearrangement joins TRBV29-1 to TRBJ2-7; D possibly corresponds to TRBD2 (6 bases). Deletions cut 4 bases from V and 6 bases from J, with 10 bases between. Germline V gene sequence: CDR1 SQVTM, CDR2 ANQGSEA. The CDR3 consists of 11 residues. CDR3 DNA: TGCAGCGTTGCGGAGGGTTCCGAGCAGTACTTC. Translation gives CSVAEGSEQYF.

The chain couples TRBV7-3 to TRBJ2-1; a possible D gene is TRBD2 (5 bases). The length of the CDR3 is 13 residues. V lost 4 bases and J 8 bases, leaving 12 bases between the germline ends. Germline values: CDR1 SGHTA, CDR2 FQGTGA. The CDR3: CASSSTGADEQFF. The CDR3 DNA is TGTGCCAGCAGCTCTACTGGAGCGGATGAGCAGTTCTTC.

The rearrangement links TRBV7-9 to TRBJ2-1; tentative D call: TRBD2 (6 bases). The V end lost 5 bases, the J end lost 4 bases, and 21 bases lay between the germline ends. From germline, CDR1 is SEHNR and CDR2 FQNEAQ (reference sequence). CDR3 length equals 17 residues. This CDR3 reads CASSPRPGTEGYNEQFF. The CDR3 DNA follows: TGTGCCAGCAGCCCACGACCCGGGACGGAGGGTTACAATGAGCAGTTCTTC.

Concerning this clone itself: This likely reflects a read error, since a far larger clone is one base away. This sequence joins TRBV2 and TRBJ2-7; TRBD2 is a possible D gene (6 bases). The CDR3 contains 13 residues. The V gene lost 5 bases and the J gene lost 0 bases, with 8 bases spanning the gap. Looked up from germline, CDR1 is SNHLY and CDR2 is FYNNEI. The CDR3 nucleotides read TGTGCCAGCAGTTACGGGGGCTCCTACGAGCAGTACTTC. Its translation: CASSYGGSYEQYF.

With respect to this clone: Mismatch with germline at one junction end may stem from a read error. The gene calls are TRBV19 and TRBJ1-5, with D unresolved. This CDR3 has 13 residues. From germline, CDR1 is LNHDA and CDR2 SQIVND (reference sequence). The CDR3 bases are TGTGCCAGTAGTGCCAATCAATATCAACCCCAGCATTTT. Protein sequence: CASSANQYQPQHF.

The table lists this clone with a count of one. The chain joins TRBV13 to TRBJ2-3; D may be TRBD1 (5 bases). V dropped 11 bases and J dropped 2 bases, with 11 bases sitting between them. The germline V gene encodes CDR1 PRHDT and CDR2 FYEKMQ (reference sequence). The CDR3 has 12 amino acids. Here the CDR3 reads CASRQHTDTQYF. The CDR3 DNA reads TGTGCCTCGAGACAGCACACAGATACGCAGTATTTT.

The chain combines TRBV5-1 with TRBJ1-2, with D uncertain. The CDR3 consists of 11 residues. Germline CDR1 SGHRS, CDR2 YFSETQ. Trimming pared 4 bases from V and 6 bases from J, leaving 7 bases between. The CDR3 loop reads CASSAHNGYTF. The CDR3 bases are TGCGCCAGCAGCGCCCACAATGGCTACACCTTC.

This chain joins TRBV6-5 and TRBJ2-3, with D perhaps TRBD1 or TRBD2 (5 bases each). Per the germline V gene, CDR1 is MNHEY and CDR2 is SVGAGI. The V end lost 6 bases, the J end lost 6 bases, and 19 bases lay between the germline ends. The CDR3 spans 15 residues. CDR3 protein: CASRTYTGPGDTQYF. The CDR3 coding sequence is TGTGCCAGCAGAACGTATACGGGGCCTGGGGATACGCAGTATTTT.

The chain has TRBV29-1 and TRBJ2-1; 9 nucleotides match TRBD1. V lost 5 bases, J lost 2 bases, and 4 bases stayed unmatched. The CDR3 contains 14 residues. CDR1 is SQVTM and CDR2 is ANQGSEA in the germline V gene. Here the CDR3 DNA reads TGCAGCGTTCTAGGACAGGGGACCTACAATGAGCAGTTCTTC. Protein sequence: CSVLGQGTYNEQFF.

In its sample, this clone was seen a few times. The J gene is TRBJ1-1, the V gene TRBV9; D is uncertain. Trimming left V 4 bases short and J 0 bases short, with 10 bases between. Germline-derived CDR1 and CDR2 are SGDLS and YYNGEE. This CDR3 is built from 14 residues. CDR3 coding DNA: TGTGCCAGCAGCCCGCTTTCCCTGAACACTGAAGCTTTCTTT. Its translation is CASSPLSLNTEAFF.

CDR3 region: CASSLDWAGQDVTGELFF. The CDR3, as DNA: TGTGCCAGCAGCTTAGATTGGGCGGGACAGGACGTCACCGGGGAGCTGTTTTTT. This rearrangement joins TRBV11-3 to TRBJ2-2, with TRBD1 matching over 8 bases. The V and J ends lost 0 bases and 4 bases, in that order; junction bases with no gene match: 10. CDR3 size: 18 residues. Germline lookup yields CDR1 SGHNT and CDR2 YENEEA.

This chain connects TRBV19 to TRBJ1-1; the D is unclear. Trimming took off 0 bases at V and 6 bases at J, with 8 bases between the two ends. The CDR3 has 13 amino acids. Germline-derived CDR1 and CDR2 are LNHDA and SQIVND (reference sequence). The CDR3 spells CASSIELGAEAFF. The CDR3 DNA reads TGTGCCAGTAGTATAGAATTGGGTGCTGAAGCTTTCTTT.

This clone occurred once. The V gene is TRBV28, the J gene TRBJ1-1, with a weak D call TRBD1 (6 bases). The V and J ends lost 5 bases and 8 bases respectively, with 12 bases between them. Germline V CDR1 and CDR2: MDHEN, SYDVKM. The CDR3 covers 12 residues. The CDR3 spells CASSPGQWEAFF. CDR3 bases: TGTGCCAGCAGTCCCGGACAGTGGGAAGCTTTCTTT.

This CDR3 is CASSLAGLGNEQFF. CDR3 DNA: TGTGCCAGCAGTCTAGCGGGTCTGGGGAATGAGCAGTTCTTC. The rearrangement links TRBV6-1 to TRBJ2-1; 8 bases are a match to TRBD2. The CDR3 loop spans 14 amino acids. Germline CDR1 MNHNS, CDR2 SASEGT. The V gene end was trimmed by 5 bases and the J gene end by 7 bases; junction bases not matched to a gene: 7.

The table lists this clone with a count of one. Mismatch with germline at one junction end may stem from a read error. The gene calls are TRBV9 and TRBJ2-2; 8 bases align to TRBD2. The germline V gene has CDR1 SGDLS and CDR2 YYNGEE. This CDR3 is built from 13 residues. The CDR3 reads CATSGRGTGELFF. CDR3 nucleotides: TGTGCCACCAGCGGGAGAGGGACCGGGGAGCTGTTTTTT.

The chain links TRBV19 to TRBJ1-2; D remains unclear. The germline gives CDR1 LNHDA, CDR2 SQIVND (reference sequence). CDR3 size: 14 residues. Between the trimmed V and J ends, which lost 7 bases and 4 bases, there was a span of 16 bases. CDR3 region: CASTPSTELYGYTF. In DNA form, the CDR3 reads TGTGCCAGTACCCCGAGCACAGAACTCTATGGCTACACCTTC.

The CDR3 nucleotides are TGTGCCAGCAGCCTACAGGGGGCCAGGGGGGATACGCAGTATTTT. It encodes CASSLQGARGDTQYF. V usage is TRBV28 and J usage is TRBJ2-3; 9 positions match TRBD1. J lost 6 bases, V lost 6 bases, and 10 bases had no gene match. This CDR3 contains 15 residues. Looked up from germline, CDR1 is MDHEN and CDR2 is SYDVKM. The full variable domain, with the rest looked up from reference TRBV28 and TRBJ2-3, is DVKVTQSSRYLVKRTGEKVFLECVQDMDHENMFWYRQDPGLGLRLIYFSYDVKMKEKGDIPEGYSVSREKKERFSLILESASTNQTSMYLCASSLQGARGDTQYFGPGTRLTVL.